This is a list of T cell receptor beta chains from one sample in a study of CD8+CD57+ T cells in acquired aplastic anemia. TCRdb independently ran MiXCR on the reads; one entry per CDR3 protein. The sample holds some 150,000 distinct CDR3 sequences, roughly two thirds seen once. The sequencing sample was made of sorted CD4+, CD8+, or CD8+CD57+ T cells (not recorded which) from PBMCs. Every receptor here comes from a human donor with aplastic anemia. The CDR3 runs from the conserved cysteine through the conserved F or W. D genes are given only for firm matches. Clone size is stated in some rows and not others, as once, few, many or a class when expanded.

TRBV29-1	TRBD2	.	TRBJ2-1	TGCAGCGTCGCGGGACTAGCTGCCTACAATGAGCAGTTCTTC	CSVAGLAAYNEQFF
TRBV7-6	TRBD2	.	TRBJ2-3	TGTGCCAGCAGCTTAGGGCGGGGGGAGACCACAGATACGCAGTATTTT	CASSLGRGETTDTQYF
TRBV12-3/TRBV12-4	.	.	TRBJ1-5	TGTGCCAGCAGTTTAGGTGTCTCGGGCAATCAGCCCCAGCATTTT	CASSLGVSGNQPQHF
TRBV24-1	.	.	TRBJ1-5	TGTGCCACCAGTACACTGATCTCCAGGGGTGAGCAAGCTGAGCATTTT	CATSTLISRGEQAEHF
TRBV20-1	TRBD1	.	TRBJ1-6	TGCAGTGCCGTGACAGGGGTAAATTCACCCCTCCACTTT	CSAVTGVNSPLHF
TRBV20-1	.	once	TRBJ1-1	TGCAGTGCAGCACCCGAAGGGGCCCCTATGAACACTGAAGCTTTCTTT	CSAAPEGAPMNTEAFF
TRBV19	.	.	TRBJ2-1	TGTGCCAGTAGCCGTACAGGGAGCTCCTACAATGAGCAGTTCTTC	CASSRTGSSYNEQFF
TRBV6-6	TRBD2	once	TRBJ2-1	TGTGCCAGCAGTTCCCAAGCGGGGGGGCATGAGCAGTTCTTC	CASSSQAGGHEQFF
TRBV6-4	TRBD1	few	TRBJ1-5	TGTGCCAGCAGTTCCAATTGGGACAGAGTTAATCAGCCCCAGCATTTT	CASSSNWDRVNQPQHF
TRBV7-9	.	.	TRBJ2-7	TGTGCCAGCAGCCAAGATCAGCAGGGCGCCAACGAGCAGTACTTC	CASSQDQQGANEQYF
TRBV5-5	TRBD1	.	TRBJ2-2	TGTGCCAGCAGCTTGGAGGACAGGGCGAAGGAGCTGTTTTTT	CASSLEDRAKELFF
TRBV20-1	TRBD1	medium-sized	TRBJ2-2	TGCAGTGCAAAGACAGGGCGGGACACCGGGGAGCTGTTTTTT	CSAKTGRDTGELFF
TRBV20-1	.	.	TRBJ1-1	TGCAGTGCTAGAGTTGGGGGGGAAGCCACTGAAGCTTTCTTT	CSARVGGEATEAFF
TRBV2	.	few	TRBJ2-7	TGTGCCAGCAGTGGATTAGACCGAGCCTACGAGCAGTACTTC	CASSGLDRAYEQYF
TRBV10-3	TRBD1	few	TRBJ2-3	TGTGCCATCAGTGAGTCAGGGACAGGGGTAGATACGCAGTATTTT	CAISESGTGVDTQYF
TRBV29-1	.	.	TRBJ1-1	TGCAGCGTCCAGGGAATCGAGGGAGCTTTCTTT	CSVQGIEGAFF
TRBV5-6	.	few	TRBJ2-1	TGTGCCAGCAGGAAGACTAGCAATGAGCAGTTCTTC	CASRKTSNEQFF
TRBV7-9	.	once	TRBJ2-3	TGTGCCAGCAGCCGAGGATCGGTAGATACGCAGTATTTT	CASSRGSVDTQYF
TRBV24-1	TRBD2	.	TRBJ2-7	TGTGCCACCAGTGATTTAGACCCCCGGACTAGCGGGATATACGAGCAGTACTTC	CATSDLDPRTSGIYEQYF
TRBV2	TRBD1	.	TRBJ2-5	TGTGCCGGCAGTGAACAGGGGCTACACCAAGAGACCCAGTACTTC	CAGSEQGLHQETQYF
TRBV4-1	.	.	TRBJ2-1	TGCGCCAGCAGCCAAGAGGGCCTGCCCGCCTACAATGAGCAGTTCTTC	CASSQEGLPAYNEQFF
TRBV20-1	.	.	TRBJ1-5	TGCAGTGCAACCCAAAGCAAGGGAAATCAGCCCCAGCATTTT	CSATQSKGNQPQHF
TRBV9	TRBD2	many	TRBJ2-1	TGTGCCAGCAGCGCTAGCGGGAGGGCCAATGAGCAGTTCTTC	CASSASGRANEQFF
TRBV5-1	TRBD1	.	TRBJ2-7	TGCGCCAGCAGCTTGGCGAGGGGACAGCAGTACGAGCAGTACTTC	CASSLARGQQYEQYF
TRBV20-1	TRBD2	.	TRBJ2-7	TGCAGTGCTAGGTGGGGCGGGGGGCGTTACGTGCAGTACTTC	CSARWGGGRYVQYF
TRBV7-6	TRBD2	.	TRBJ2-3	TGTGCCAGCAGCTTAGCATCCGCTAGCGGGGGGACGATAAGCACAGATACGCAGTATTTT	CASSLASASGGTISTDTQYF